The clone carrying this T cell receptor beta chain occurred many times. Antigen unknown. These data belong to a study of T-cell memory formation after mild COVID-19. The authors produced TCR alpha and TCR beta cDNA libraries with sample barcodes and UMIs by 5'RACE using constant-segment primers. A single record per CDR3 protein comes from TCRdb applying MiXCR to the 5' RACE reads. In the table there are hundreds of thousands of distinct CDR3 sequences, approximately 20% of which are singletons. Study conclusions and caveats: Later expanders leaned toward CD4+, whereas clones contracting from day 15 to 85 were balanced CD4/CD8. Prior to infection, memory already included some responding clones, suggesting cross-reactive memory joined.

Between the trimmed V and J ends, which lost 0 bases and 1 base, there was a span of 7 bases. The CDR3 is 14 amino acids. Germline-derived CDR1 and CDR2 are SGHRS and YFSETQ. The chain uses TRBV5-1 and TRBJ1-1, with D possibly being TRBD1 (5 bases). The material sequenced was PBMCs or a T cell subset sorted from them (not recorded which). This TCR was sampled from a young man who had mild COVID-19 (a few samples of this study predate the infection). Cell type and time point are not known. CDR3 in DNA: TGCGCCAGCAGCTTGGATGGGGGGAACACTGAAGCTTTCTTT. Translated: CASSLDGGNTEAFF. Complete variable domain (other parts from reference TRBV5-1 and TRBJ1-1): KAGVTQTPRYLIKTRGQQVTLSCSPISGHRSVSWYQQTPGQGLQFLFEYFSETQRNKGNFPGRFSGRQFSNSRSEMNVSTLELGDSALYLCASSLDGGNTEAFFGQGTRLTVV.